The 20 T cell receptor beta chains below were found in one sample sequenced in a study of response to subunit inactivated influenza vaccine. Each CDR3 protein gets one entry after TCRdb re-called the RT-PCR reads with MiXCR. The sample holds roughly 780,000 distinct CDR3 sequences, 18% seen once. The starting material was PBMCs from blood, obtained roughly 5 days after vaccination. Receptors were obtained from a man in his fifties who received an inactivated influenza vaccine.

This clonotype was counted a few times. The CDR3 reads CASSRDIRAGELFF. The CDR3 region has the DNA TGTGCCAGCAGTCGGGACATTCGGGCCGGGGAGCTGTTTTTT. The chain carries TRBV6-1 and TRBJ2-2, with D possibly being TRBD1 (6 bases). This CDR3 is 14 amino acids long. The germline CDR1 and CDR2 sequences are MNHNS and SASEGT. V was clipped by 5 bases and J by 6 bases, with 13 bases between them.

V and J are TRBV20-1 and TRBJ1-1; tentative D call: TRBD1 (6 bases). CDR1 DFQATT and CDR2 SNEGSKA come from the germline V gene (reference sequence). The CDR3 is 16 residues long. The V and J ends lost 2 bases and 1 base respectively, with 17 bases between them. In DNA form, the CDR3 reads TGCAGTGCTAGACCTTTTCGGGGGCTGAGGAACACTGAAGCTTTCTTT. Its protein is CSARPFRGLRNTEAFF.

V gene TRBV20-1 combines with J gene TRBJ2-5; 11 bases match TRBD2. CDR1 is DFQATT, CDR2 SNEGSKA, per germline (reference sequence). After removal of 5 bases from V and 5 bases from J, the junction contained 10 bases not matched to a gene. The CDR3 extends over 15 amino acids. The CDR3 sequence is CSAFGLAGVLETQYF. DNA for the CDR3: TGCAGTGCTTTCGGACTAGCGGGTGTCCTCGAGACCCAGTACTTC.

The chain is built from TRBV7-6 and TRBJ2-1; the match to TRBD2 covers 11 bases. The V and J ends lost 5 bases and 2 bases, in that order; junction bases with no gene match: 8. This CDR3 has 17 amino acids. CDR1 SGHVS and CDR2 FNYEAQ come from the germline V gene. CDR3 coding DNA: TGTGCCAGCAGCCCATATAGCGGGAGGGCCCCCTACAATGAGCAGTTCTTC. Translated, it gives CASSPYSGRAPYNEQFF. Based on the CDR3 plus reference TRBV7-6 and TRBJ2-1, the full variable domain is GAGVSQSPRYKVTKRGQDVALRCDPISGHVSLYWYRQALGQGPEFLTYFNYEAQQDKSGLPNDRFSAERPEGSISTLTIQRTEQRDSAMYRCASSPYSGRAPYNEQFFGPGTRLTVL.

This chain connects TRBV12-3 or TRBV12-4 to TRBJ1-6; TRBD1 is a possible D gene (5 bases). The CDR3 sequence is 15 residues long. The V end lost 2 bases, the J end lost 7 bases, and 12 bases lay between the germline ends. CDR3 residues: CASSLLEGRNSPLHF. The CDR3 bases are TGTGCCAGCAGTTTACTAGAGGGGCGAAATTCACCCCTCCACTTT.

This clonotype was picked up a small number of times. The chain combines TRBV7-9 with TRBJ1-1; a possible D gene is TRBD1 (5 bases). Between the trimmed V and J ends, which lost 5 bases and 0 bases, there was a span of 13 bases. Germline lookup yields CDR1 SEHNR and CDR2 FQNEAQ (reference sequence). CDR3 length: 15 amino acids. CDR3 sequence: CASSANRQMNTEAFF. CDR3 in DNA: TGTGCCAGCAGCGCTAATCGACAGATGAACACTGAAGCTTTCTTT.

This clonotype has ten or more counts. The genes are TRBV5-6 and TRBJ2-5; 8 bases agree with TRBD2. CDR1 is SGHDT, CDR2 YYEEEE, per germline. CDR3 length: 16 amino acids. The ends lost 5 bases at V and 1 base at J; junction bases unmatched: 10. Here the CDR3 reads CASRHTSGEIQETQYF. The CDR3, as DNA: TGTGCCAGCAGGCATACTAGCGGAGAGATCCAAGAGACCCAGTACTTC.

This clonotype has a handful of counts. CDR3: CSVTEAFF. As DNA, the CDR3 is TGCAGCGTCACTGAAGCTTTCTTT. The rearrangement joins TRBV29-1 to TRBJ1-1; D uncertain. This CDR3 has 8 amino acids. Germline V gene sequence: CDR1 SQVTM, CDR2 ANQGSEA. V gave up 6 bases and J gave up 4 bases, with 0 bases separating them.

The chain recombines TRBV20-1 with TRBJ1-5; TRBD1 might be the D (6 bases). The CDR3 is 13 residues long. The V gene lost 1 base and the J gene lost 5 bases, with 9 bases spanning the gap. CDR1 and CDR2 from the germline V gene are DFQATT and SNEGSKA (reference sequence). CDR3 residues: CSARGQDDQPQHF. As DNA, the CDR3 is TGCAGTGCTAGAGGACAGGACGATCAGCCCCAGCATTTT.

The V and J genes are TRBV10-3 and TRBJ1-1, with no clear D. V lost 6 bases and J 4 bases, leaving 15 bases between the germline ends. Germline CDR1 ENHRY, CDR2 SYGVKD. The CDR3 is made up of 14 amino acids. In DNA, the CDR3 is TGTGCCATCAGCGAGGACGGACTGGGCACTGAAGCTTTCTTT. It codes for CAISEDGLGTEAFF.

The chain uses TRBV7-2 and TRBJ1-2, with 7 bases that match TRBD1. The CDR3 totals 15 residues. Germline lookup yields CDR1 SGHTA and CDR2 FQGNSA. J was trimmed by 2 bases and V by 3 bases; bases with no gene match: 6. The CDR3 DNA follows: TGTGCCAGCAGCTTTTACTTGGGACAGAACTATGGCTACACCTTC. This sequence encodes CASSFYLGQNYGYTF. Together with reference TRBV7-2 and TRBJ1-2, the CDR3 gives the full variable domain: GAGVSQSPSNKVTEKGKDVELRCDPISGHTALYWYRQSLGQGLEFLIYFQGNSAPDKSGLPSDRFSAERTGGSVSTLTIQRTQQEDSAVYLCASSFYLGQNYGYTFGSGTRLTVV.

This clonotype was seen only a few times. The V and J genes are TRBV5-1 and TRBJ1-2; D is perhaps TRBD1 (5 bases). Deletions cut 4 bases from V and 3 bases from J, with 16 bases between. The germline V gene encodes CDR1 SGHRS and CDR2 YFSETQ. The CDR3 length is 15 residues. The CDR3 loop reads CASSVSMGGDYGYTF. The DNA for the CDR3 is TGCGCCAGCAGCGTTTCCATGGGAGGGGACTATGGCTACACCTTC.

The sample holds many counts of this clonotype. This chain joins TRBV12-3 or TRBV12-4 and TRBJ2-1; TRBD2 matches at 10 bases. The V segment lost 5 bases and the J segment 8 bases; nucleotides outside the gene matches: 9. This CDR3 is built from 15 residues. CDR3 bases: TGTGCCAGCAGTACGCAACTAGCGGGGAGGGATGAGCAGTTCTTC. Translated: CASSTQLAGRDEQFF.

The chain is built from TRBV12-3 or TRBV12-4 and TRBJ2-2, with 7 bases fitting TRBD1. The CDR3 is made up of 16 amino acids. The V gene end was trimmed by 6 bases and the J gene end by 6 bases; junction bases not matched to a gene: 13. CDR3 DNA: TGTGCCAGCAGGCGTCCGGGACAGAATTCGGCCGGGGAGCTGTTTTTT. It encodes CASRRPGQNSAGELFF.

In its sample, this clonotype was seen a few times. The CDR3 reads CASSRTGGGLFF. In nucleotides, the CDR3 is TGCGCCAGCAGCCGGACAGGGGGCGGGCTGTTTTTT. The chain combines TRBV4-1 with TRBJ2-2, with TRBD1 identical over 11 bases. The CDR3 totals 12 residues. V dropped 4 bases and J dropped 13; count of bases not matched to a gene: 2. Germline values: CDR1 MGHRA, CDR2 YSYEKL.

The V gene is TRBV6-1, the J gene TRBJ2-2; weak D call: TRBD2 (7 bases). Germline CDR1 MNHNS, CDR2 SASEGT. V lost 7 bases and J lost 1, with 16 bases in between. The CDR3 runs 16 residues. CDR3 protein: CASTKGRGGNTGELFF. The CDR3, as DNA: TGTGCCAGCACCAAAGGGAGGGGGGGGAACACCGGGGAGCTGTTTTTT.

The chain links TRBV20-1 to TRBJ2-7; maybe TRBD1 (6 bases). CDR1 is DFQATT, CDR2 SNEGSKA, per germline (reference sequence). There are 13 residues in the CDR3. Between the trimmed V and J ends, which lost 6 bases and 4 bases, there was a span of 16 bases. CDR3 protein: CSAPRQDGYEQYF. Written as DNA, the CDR3 is TGCAGTGCACCGCGACAGGACGGATACGAGCAGTACTTC.

This clonotype was observed many times. The CDR3 DNA follows: TGTGCCAGCAGATACCTATCCCAGGGGAACGACGGCTACACCTTC. It specifies CASRYLSQGNDGYTF. The chain recombines TRBV6-5 with TRBJ1-2, with D tentatively TRBD1 (6 bases). Germline-derived CDR1 and CDR2 are MNHEY and SVGAGI. V lost 6 bases, J lost 8 bases, and 22 bases lay in between. The CDR3 is 15 amino acids.

The rearrangement joins TRBV20-1 to TRBJ2-5; no clear D gene. Germline V gene sequence: CDR1 DFQATT, CDR2 SNEGSKA (reference sequence). The CDR3 is made up of 12 amino acids. V was pared by 2 bases and J by 1 base, with 5 bases between. DNA of the CDR3: TGCAGTGCTAGATTTTCCCAAGAGACCCAGTACTTC. It is translated as CSARFSQETQYF.

CDR3 region: CASSSSFQGEQFF. Here the CDR3 DNA reads TGTGCCAGCAGCTCCAGCTTCCAGGGGGAGCAGTTCTTC. This chain joins TRBV9 and TRBJ2-1, with D maybe TRBD1 (6 bases). This CDR3 contains 13 residues. Trimming left V 4 bases short and J 10 bases short, with 15 bases between. Germline assignment: CDR1 SGDLS and CDR2 YYNGEE.